This T cell receptor beta chain was retrieved from a study of identical twins. After removal of 1 base from V and 6 bases from J, the junction contained 6 bases not matched to a gene. The CDR3 sequence is 15 residues long. TCRdb processed the 5' RACE reads anew with MiXCR; each CDR3 protein has one entry. The sample lists some 500,000 distinct CDR3 sequences, around 20% occurring once. This clonotype showed up many times. Another study also made use of these data, one on T cells expressing NK-cell markers. Per that paper: It was from sorted CD3+CD56+NKG2C+, CD3+CD56+NKG2C- and CD3+CD56-NKG2C+ T cells that TCR beta repertoires came. Seven of eight sequenced donors tested HCMV-seropositive; one tested seronegative. In more than 5 donors, dominant CD3+CD56+NKG2C+ clones formed roughly 1.0-7.5% of CD8+ cells. In a handful of donors, these clonotypes also led the CD3+CD56-NKG2C+ fraction.

Material for sequencing was CD4+ T cells sorted from blood. The chain carries TRBV12-3 or TRBV12-4 and TRBJ2-1, with 7 bases lining up with TRBD2. This clonotype originated in a woman younger than 35 in good health. CDR3 region: CASSLGGASGNEQFF. CDR3 coding DNA: TGTGCCAGCAGTTTAGGTGGGGCTAGCGGCAATGAGCAGTTCTTC.